One sample yielded the 10 T cell receptor beta chains listed below, sequenced in a study of OX40 agonist ivuxolimab in advanced cancers. The data were produced by immunoSEQ multiplex PCR, yet TCRdb's version contains in-frame clones alone and is incomplete. The sample holds about 99,000 clones, 90% to 95% seen once. The sample here was CD4+ or CD8+ T cells sorted from blood, taken in a trial of the OX40 agonist ivuxolimab. The receptors originated from an adult with an advanced solid tumor such as melanoma, head and neck, liver or kidney cancer.

The J gene is TRBJ2-3, the V gene TRBV5-4, with D hard to call. CDR1 is SGHNT and CDR2 is YYREEE in the germline V gene (reference sequence). Trimming removed 0 bases from V and 4 bases from J, with 15 bases in between. The CDR3 runs to 16 residues. Here the CDR3 reads CASSLGSDMISDTQYF. In DNA, the CDR3 is TGTGCCAGCAGCTTGGGGTCAGATATGATCTCAGATACGCAGTATTTT.

The chain is built from TRBV6-1 and TRBJ1-5; the D is unclear. The CDR3 has 13 amino acids. Per germline, CDR1 MNHNS and CDR2 SASEGT. Trimming removed 4 bases from V and 9 bases from J, with 13 bases in between. This CDR3 reads CASSGERTGPQHF. CDR3 bases: TGTGCCAGCAGTGGAGAAAGGACGGGGCCCCAGCATTTT.

The chain couples TRBV6-6 to TRBJ2-1; perhaps TRBD2 as D (5 bases). This CDR3 spans 16 amino acids. The germline V gene has CDR1 MNHNY and CDR2 SVGAGI (reference sequence). Trimming shortened V by 5 bases and J by 12 bases, and 26 bases separated the two germline ends. CDR3 in DNA: TGTGCCAGCAGTCACCTAACTTACGGAGAGGGTCTTGGGCAGTTCTTC. This translates into CASSHLTYGEGLGQFF.

The V call is TRBV6-1, the J call TRBJ1-1, with D uncertain. This CDR3 is 14 amino acids long. V lost 2 bases to trimming and J lost 4 bases, with 11 bases between them. The germline V gene encodes CDR1 MNHNS and CDR2 SASEGT. In DNA form, the CDR3 reads TGTGCCAGCAGTGAAACGATAGGGATCACTGAAGCTTTCTTT. It encodes CASSETIGITEAFF.

Worth noting for this clone: Germline is not matched at one junction end, which may reflect a read error. V and J are TRBV2 and TRBJ2-2, with D maybe TRBD1 (5 bases). The germline CDR1 and CDR2 sequences are SNHLY and FYNNEI. This CDR3 contains 14 residues. CDR3 nucleotide sequence: TGTGCCAGCAGGGAAGGGGCTAACACCGGGGAGCTGTTTTTT. This sequence encodes CASREGANTGELFF.

The rearrangement links TRBV4-3 to TRBJ2-7; 7 bases fit TRBD2. Germline CDR1 LGHNA, CDR2 YSLEER. V lost 2 bases, J lost 4 bases, and 20 bases stayed unmatched. This CDR3 contains 19 residues. This chain's CDR3 is CASSQRYRSPGTIPYEQYF. DNA of the CDR3: TGCGCCAGCAGCCAACGCTACAGGAGTCCGGGGACTATACCTTACGAGCAGTACTTC.

V is TRBV11-2 and J is TRBJ2-1, with 9 bases identical to TRBD2. Trimming cost V 1 base and J 3 bases; bases outside gene matches: 7. Germline CDR1 and CDR2: SGHAT and FQNNGV. This CDR3 contains 17 residues. The CDR3: CASSLATSGAYYNEQFF. The CDR3 nucleotides read TGTGCCAGCAGCTTAGCGACTAGCGGAGCTTACTACAATGAGCAGTTCTTC.

This chain links TRBV29-1 with TRBJ2-3; D remains unclear. Trimming cost V 7 bases and J 0 bases, with 11 bases left between them. This CDR3 spans 13 amino acids. Germline values: CDR1 SQVTM, CDR2 ANQGSEA. CDR3 residues: CSGWVDSTDTQYF. The CDR3 nucleotides are TGCAGCGGATGGGTCGACAGCACAGATACGCAGTATTTT.

The genes are TRBV11-1 and TRBJ2-1, with D possibly matching TRBD1 (7 bases). Germline CDR1 SGHAT, CDR2 FQDESV (reference sequence). Trimming pared 5 bases from V and 7 bases from J, leaving 21 bases between. The CDR3 covers 16 residues. The CDR3 region has the DNA TGTGCCAGCAGCGGATGGGGGGCAGGGGGAAAGAATGAGCAGTTCTTC. Protein sequence: CASSGWGAGGKNEQFF.

This clone was seen a single time. The chain recombines TRBV7-2 with TRBJ2-1; D ambiguous. Per germline, CDR1 SGHTA and CDR2 FQGNSA. V lost 2 bases and J lost 9, with 8 bases in between. This CDR3 comprises 12 residues. Here the CDR3 reads CASSLTGTEQFF. The CDR3 DNA follows: TGTGCCAGCAGCTTAACCGGAACTGAGCAGTTCTTC.